These T cell receptor beta chains were read from a single sample in a study of blood T cell repertoires in COVID-19. Clones were sequenced by immunoSEQ multiplex PCR, and TCRdb holds only the in-frame ones, with some missing. The sample contains 130,000 to 150,000 clones, roughly 80% of which appear only once. The sample taken for sequencing was peripheral blood. The source of these receptors is a woman older than 75 with acute or convalescent COVID-19. Both conserved end residues are part of each CDR3.

v_gene	len	j_gene	CDR3aa
TRBV5-6	16	TRBJ1-4	CASSLGSGTVSEKLFF
TRBV23-1	18	TRBJ1-6	CASSPLVPGQGSNSPLHF
TRBV10-3	14	TRBJ2-3	CAISDSGGTDTQYF
TRBV12-3/TRBV12-4	11	TRBJ2-3	CASSPQTTQYF
TRBV27	14	TRBJ1-4	CASSLRRGDEKLFF
TRBV5-1	15	TRBJ2-7	CASSLEAGSPYEQYF
TRBV12-3/TRBV12-4	13	TRBJ2-3	CASITTGSDTQYF
TRBV19	15	TRBJ2-1	CASSSIAGGYNEQFF
TRBV15	12	TRBJ2-7	CATSIGLAEQYF
TRBV15	16	TRBJ2-4	CATSRDWSAKNNIQYF
TRBV19	19	TRBJ2-1	CASSIRGLAGGSSYNEQFF
TRBV7-3	13	TRBJ2-2	CASSFDSRGELFF
TRBV18	12	TRBJ2-7	CASSSPAYEQYF
TRBV5-1	14	TRBJ2-3	CASSLNGREDTQYF
TRBV9	13	TRBJ2-2	CASSGTSNGELFF
TRBV6-5	13	TRBJ1-2	CASSQGSDYGYTF
TRBV11-2	13	TRBJ1-1	CASSFQGGTEAFF
TRBV5-1	13	TRBJ2-1	CASSLGQYNEQFF
TRBV21-1	14	TRBJ1-1	CASSYLKQGIEAFF
TRBV19	14	TRBJ1-1	CASSWPGVNTEAFF
TRBV11-3	15	TRBJ2-1	CASSLGGQPYNEQFF
TRBV3-1/TRBV3-2	14	TRBJ1-4	CASSLGTGDEKLFF
TRBV18	13	TRBJ1-1	CASSSGDGTEAFF
TRBV23-1	16	TRBJ2-7	CASSQGSGQGPYEQYF
TRBV7-2	17	TRBJ2-7	CASSLTPKYRVGYEQYF
TRBV2	14	TRBJ1-4	CASSVEKGAEKLFF
TRBV7-8	13	TRBJ1-5	CASSSSTGQPQHF
TRBV27	14	TRBJ1-6	CASSLAGGSGPLHF
TRBV2	12	TRBJ1-2	CASPRDNYGYTF
TRBV12-5	15	TRBJ1-4	CASGLVQGLDEKLFF
TRBV5-1	17	TRBJ2-2	CASSSTTGAPNTGELFF
TRBV11-3	16	TRBJ2-2	CASSSDRGRWGGELFF